The source of this T cell receptor (beta chain) is a study of blood T cells in healthy people across ages. This clonotype showed up just a few times. Its antigen remains unknown. Together with a sample-barcoded 5' primer, a J-beta primer mix was included in a second PCR lasting about 6 to 11 cycles. Using its own MiXCR run on the 5' RACE reads, TCRdb lists one record per CDR3 protein. The sample carries 1.5 million to 1.8 million distinct CDR3 sequences, about 42% recorded once. The V gene's germline CDR1 is SQVTM and CDR2 ANQGSEA. The CDR3 contains 12 residues. The V segment lost 7 bases and the J segment 7 bases; nucleotides outside the gene matches: 8. Study-level findings and limits: Across the age range, TCR beta diversity per million T cells fell in a roughly linear way.

This chain connects TRBV29-1 to TRBJ2-5; TRBD1 matches at 8 bases. Sample: blood. This sequence originates from a woman aged 18 to 35 in good health. The CDR3 DNA follows: TGCAGCGCCATGGACAGGGACAGGACCCAGTACTTC. This encodes CSAMDRDRTQYF.